This entry lists 3 T cell receptor beta chains sequenced from one sample in a study of shared clonotypes between healthy human individuals. This table comes from immunoSEQ multiplex PCR, and its TCRdb copy is limited to in-frame clones, with some not included. The table shows 450,000 to 500,000 clones, with over 65% occurring only once. The sample comprised PBMCs. The receptor set was obtained from a woman aged 40 to 50 in good health. Some clones in this sample may be carry-over from other donors' samples.

The genes are TRBV5-1 and TRBJ2-5; 11 bases fit TRBD2. The better agreement between TRBJ2-7 and the DNA end casts doubt on the J call. The CDR3 totals 15 residues. From germline, CDR1 is SGHRS and CDR2 YFSETQ. Here the CDR3 DNA reads TGCGCCAGCAGCGTACTAGCGGGAGAATTCTACGAGCAGTACTTC. It yields the protein CASSVLAGEFYEQYF.

This rearrangement joins TRBV9 to TRBJ2-3; D is undetermined. The CDR3 sequence is 10 residues long. The germline V and J ends were trimmed by 4 bases and 3 bases, with 0 bases remaining between them. Germline V gene data show CDR1 as SGDLS and CDR2 as YYNGEE. CDR3 loop: CASSTDTQYF. The CDR3 DNA reads TGTGCCAGCAGCACAGATACGCAGTATTTT.

In the case of this clone: This likely reflects a read error, since a far larger clone is one base away. This sample includes further DNA sequences coding for the same CDR3. CDR3 in DNA: TGTGCCAGCAGTGTAAGGACTGAGACCTACAATGAGCAGTTCTTC. It yields the protein CASSVRTETYNEQFF. The chain is built from TRBV6-1 and TRBJ2-1; weak D call: TRBD2 (5 bases). The germline gives CDR1 MNHNS, CDR2 SASEGT. Deletions cut 4 bases from V and 2 bases from J, with 12 bases between. The CDR3 length is 15 residues.